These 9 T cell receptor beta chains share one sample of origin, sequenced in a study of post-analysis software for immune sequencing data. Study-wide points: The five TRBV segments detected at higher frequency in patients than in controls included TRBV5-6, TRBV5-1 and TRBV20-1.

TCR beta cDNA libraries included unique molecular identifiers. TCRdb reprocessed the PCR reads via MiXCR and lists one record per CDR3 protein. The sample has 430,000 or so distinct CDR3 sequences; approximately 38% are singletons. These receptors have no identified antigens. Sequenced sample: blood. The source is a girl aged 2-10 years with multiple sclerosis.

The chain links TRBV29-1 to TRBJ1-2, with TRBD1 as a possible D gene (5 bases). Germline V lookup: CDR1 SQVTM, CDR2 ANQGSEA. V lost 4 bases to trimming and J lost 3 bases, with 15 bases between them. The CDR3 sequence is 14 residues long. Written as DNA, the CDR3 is TGCAGCGTTGGGGGGGACGATTCCTACTATGGCTACACCTTC. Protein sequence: CSVGGDDSYYGYTF.

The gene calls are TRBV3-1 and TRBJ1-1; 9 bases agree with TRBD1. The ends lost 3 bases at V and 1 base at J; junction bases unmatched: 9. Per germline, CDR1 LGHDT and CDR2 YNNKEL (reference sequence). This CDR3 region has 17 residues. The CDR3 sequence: CASSQSTGGAKNTEAFF. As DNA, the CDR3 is TGTGCCAGCAGCCAGTCCACAGGGGGCGCCAAGAACACTGAAGCTTTCTTT.

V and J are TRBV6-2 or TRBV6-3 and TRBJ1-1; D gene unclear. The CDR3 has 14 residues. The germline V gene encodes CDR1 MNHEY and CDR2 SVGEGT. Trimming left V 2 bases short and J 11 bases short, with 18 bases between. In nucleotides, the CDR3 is TGTGCCAGCAGTTACGTACCGGGCGGCCCCGGGGCTTTCTTT. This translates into CASSYVPGGPGAFF.

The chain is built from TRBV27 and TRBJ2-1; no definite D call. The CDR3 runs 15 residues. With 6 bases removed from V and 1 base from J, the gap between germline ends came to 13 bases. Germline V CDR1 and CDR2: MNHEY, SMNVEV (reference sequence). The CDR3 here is CASSYNGMSYNEQFF. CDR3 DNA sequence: TGTGCCAGCAGCTACAATGGCATGTCCTACAATGAGCAGTTCTTC.

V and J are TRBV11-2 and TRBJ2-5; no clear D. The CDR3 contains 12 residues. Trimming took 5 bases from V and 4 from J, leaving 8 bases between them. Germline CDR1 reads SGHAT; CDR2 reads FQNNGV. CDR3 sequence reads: CASSRATETQYF. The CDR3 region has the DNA TGTGCCAGCAGCCGAGCCACAGAGACCCAGTACTTC.

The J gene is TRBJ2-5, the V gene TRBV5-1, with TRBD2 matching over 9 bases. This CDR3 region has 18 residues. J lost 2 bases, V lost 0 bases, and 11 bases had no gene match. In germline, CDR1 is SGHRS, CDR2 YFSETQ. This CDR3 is CASSLGTSGTSSQETQYF. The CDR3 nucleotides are TGCGCCAGCAGCTTGGGAACTTCCGGGACTAGCAGTCAAGAGACCCAGTACTTC. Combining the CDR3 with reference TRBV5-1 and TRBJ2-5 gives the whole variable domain KAGVTQTPRYLIKTRGQQVTLSCSPISGHRSVSWYQQTPGQGLQFLFEYFSETQRNKGNFPGRFSGRQFSNSRSEMNVSTLELGDSALYLCASSLGTSGTSSQETQYFGPGTRLLVL.

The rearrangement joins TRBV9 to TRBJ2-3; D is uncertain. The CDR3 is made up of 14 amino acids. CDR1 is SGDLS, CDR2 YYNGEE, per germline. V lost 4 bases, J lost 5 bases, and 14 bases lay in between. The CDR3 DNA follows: TGTGCCAGCAGCCCAACGACCAGGAAAGATACGCAGTATTTT. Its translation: CASSPTTRKDTQYF.

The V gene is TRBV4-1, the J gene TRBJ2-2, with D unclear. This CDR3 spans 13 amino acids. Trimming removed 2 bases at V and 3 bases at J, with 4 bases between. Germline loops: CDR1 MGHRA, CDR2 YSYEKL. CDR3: CASSQWDTGELFF. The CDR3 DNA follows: TGCGCCAGCAGCCAATGGGACACCGGGGAGCTGTTTTTT.

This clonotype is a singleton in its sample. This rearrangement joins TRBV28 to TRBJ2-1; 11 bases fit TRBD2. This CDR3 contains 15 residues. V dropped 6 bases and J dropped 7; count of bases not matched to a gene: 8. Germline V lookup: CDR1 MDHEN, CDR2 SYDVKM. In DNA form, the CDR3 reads TGTGCCAGCAGGTTAACGGGACTAGCGGTAAATGAGCAGTTCTTC. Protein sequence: CASRLTGLAVNEQFF.